Sequencing of this TCR beta chain was carried out in a study of immune cell composition in non-small cell lung cancer. This clone was seen only a few times. Its antigen is unidentified. Study findings and constraints: Top 10 clone scores and clonality were higher in squamous than adenocarcinoma.

The assay was immunoSEQ multiplex PCR, and TCRdb's table has in-frame clones only and misses some. This table has about 10,000 clones, 50% to 75% appearing once. The CDR3 spans 11 residues. The germline CDR1 and CDR2 sequences are KGHSH and LQKENI. V gave up 4 bases and J gave up 8 bases, with 8 bases separating them. This TCR derives from a human donor with non-small cell lung cancer. The specimen sequenced was lung tumor tissue. This chain connects TRBV18 to TRBJ1-2, with D uncertain. The DNA for the CDR3 is TGTGCCAGCTCACAGGGAGAAGGCTACACCTTC. It translates to CASSQGEGYTF. Full variable domain (outside the CDR3, taken from reference TRBV18 and TRBJ1-2): NAGVMQNPRHLVRRRGQEARLRCSPMKGHSHVYWYRQLPEEGLKFMVYLQKENIIDESGMPKERFSAEFPKEGPSILRIQQVVRGDSAAYFCASSQGEGYTFGSGTRLTVV.